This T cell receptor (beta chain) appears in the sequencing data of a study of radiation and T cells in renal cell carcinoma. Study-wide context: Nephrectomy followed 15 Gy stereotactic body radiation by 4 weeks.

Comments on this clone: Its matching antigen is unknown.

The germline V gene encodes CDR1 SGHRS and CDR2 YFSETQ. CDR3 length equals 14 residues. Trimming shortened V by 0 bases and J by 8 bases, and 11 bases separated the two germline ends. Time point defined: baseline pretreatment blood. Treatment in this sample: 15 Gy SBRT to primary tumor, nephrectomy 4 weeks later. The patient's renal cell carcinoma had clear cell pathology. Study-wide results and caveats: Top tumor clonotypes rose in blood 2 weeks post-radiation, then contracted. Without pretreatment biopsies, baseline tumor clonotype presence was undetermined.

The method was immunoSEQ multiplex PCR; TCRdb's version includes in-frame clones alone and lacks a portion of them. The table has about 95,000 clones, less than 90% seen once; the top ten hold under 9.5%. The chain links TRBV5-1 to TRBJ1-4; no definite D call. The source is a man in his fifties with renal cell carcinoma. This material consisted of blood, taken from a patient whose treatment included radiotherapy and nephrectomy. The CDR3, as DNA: TGCGCCAGCAGCTTGGTTAGGGCGGAAGAAAAACTGTTTTTT. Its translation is CASSLVRAEEKLFF. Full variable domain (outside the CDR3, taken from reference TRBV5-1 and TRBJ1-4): KAGVTQTPRYLIKTRGQQVTLSCSPISGHRSVSWYQQTPGQGLQFLFEYFSETQRNKGNFPGRFSGRQFSNSRSEMNVSTLELGDSALYLCASSLVRAEEKLFFGSGTQLSVL.